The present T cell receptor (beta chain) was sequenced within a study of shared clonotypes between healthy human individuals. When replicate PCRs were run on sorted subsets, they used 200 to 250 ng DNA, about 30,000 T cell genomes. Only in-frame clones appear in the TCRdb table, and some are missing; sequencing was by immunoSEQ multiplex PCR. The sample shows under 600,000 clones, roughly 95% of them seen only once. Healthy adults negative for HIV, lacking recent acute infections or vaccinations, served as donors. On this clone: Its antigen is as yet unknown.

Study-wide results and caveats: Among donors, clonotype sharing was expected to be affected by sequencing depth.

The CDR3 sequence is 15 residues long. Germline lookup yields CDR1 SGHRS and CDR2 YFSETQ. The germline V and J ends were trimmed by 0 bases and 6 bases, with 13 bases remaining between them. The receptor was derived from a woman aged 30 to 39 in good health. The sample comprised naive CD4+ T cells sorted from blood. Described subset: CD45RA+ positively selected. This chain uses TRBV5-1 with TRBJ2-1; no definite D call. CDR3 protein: CASSLAELAGNEQFF. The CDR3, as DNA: TGCGCCAGCAGCTTGGCCGAGTTAGCTGGCAATGAGCAGTTCTTC.